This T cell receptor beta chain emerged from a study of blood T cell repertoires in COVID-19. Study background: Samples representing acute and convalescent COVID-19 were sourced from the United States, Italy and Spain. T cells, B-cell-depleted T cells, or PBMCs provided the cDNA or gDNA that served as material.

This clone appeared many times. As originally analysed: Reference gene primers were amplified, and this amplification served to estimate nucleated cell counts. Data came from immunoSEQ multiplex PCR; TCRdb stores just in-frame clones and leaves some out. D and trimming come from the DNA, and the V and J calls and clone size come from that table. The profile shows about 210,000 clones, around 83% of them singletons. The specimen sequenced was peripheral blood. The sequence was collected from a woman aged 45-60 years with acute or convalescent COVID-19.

The CDR3 bases are TGTGCCAGCTCGAGAGGGCAGCTCTACGAGCAGTACTTC. It translates to CASSRGQLYEQYF. The chain couples TRBV18 to TRBJ2-7, with a tentative D call TRBD2 (5 bases). Germline lookup yields CDR1 KGHSH and CDR2 LQKENI. The V and J ends lost 6 bases and 3 bases respectively, with 12 bases between them. This CDR3 is 13 amino acids long.